The clone carrying this T cell receptor (beta chain) was recorded at least ten times. Its antigen is unidentified. From the reads, TCRdb called clonotypes with MiXCR, one entry per CDR3 protein. Among 450,000 to 550,000 distinct CDR3 sequences listed, approximately 15% were seen once. In germline, CDR1 is MNHEY, CDR2 SMNVEV (reference sequence). V was clipped by 2 bases and J by 4 bases; unmatched bases: 12. The CDR3 totals 17 residues. The sample originates from a study of T cell repertoires in cytomegalovirus infection. Overall study: A matching HLA type, together with CMV infection, was signaled by public TCR beta signatures.

Study-level points and caveats: Adding up the frequency of public TCR beta families identified people who carried CMV plus the relevant HLA. In two of eight donors, the top clonotype was HLA-C-restricted CMV-specific.

The V call is TRBV27, the J call TRBJ1-1, with 8 bases matching TRBD1. The receptor's source is a human donor in good health (CMV status not recorded). Some clones in this sample may be carry-over from other donors' samples. The material sequenced was CD8+ T cells from PBMCs. The CDR3 loop is CASSLRLTTGVTTEAFF. CDR3 nucleotides: TGTGCCAGCAGTTTACGACTAACGACAGGGGTCACCACTGAAGCTTTCTTT.